This T cell receptor (beta chain) was documented in a study of T cell repertoires in aging, cancer and after chemotherapy. Study-level background: Repeat sampling of healthy donors over several months to years showed clear clonal overlap. Some 8.1 million TCR reads were in the whole dataset.

The template was genomic DNA from peripheral blood, not RNA. With V trimmed by 3 bases and J by 9 bases, 14 bases remained unmatched. Germline V gene lookup returns CDR1 DFQATT and CDR2 SNEGSKA (reference sequence). This CDR3 is 15 amino acids long. Multiplex touch-down PCR with TRB-A/B primers amplified rearranged V-D-J TRB sequences. TCRdb reprocessed the multiplex PCR reads with MiXCR, giving one entry per CDR3 protein. The table has about 11,000 distinct CDR3 sequences, 24% seen once. This clonotype is categorized as medium-sized. The source of this sequence is a human donor in good health. The specimen was blood. J is TRBJ1-2 and V is TRBV20-1; 9 bases line up with TRBD1. The CDR3 region has the DNA TGCAGTGCTAGGCCAACGGGACAGGGTATCTACAGCTACACCTTC. This translates into CSARPTGQGIYSYTF.